The 10 T cell receptor beta chains reported below all come from one sample, sequenced in a study of blood T cell repertoires in COVID-19. Using immunoSEQ multiplex PCR, the repertoire was profiled, and TCRdb retains in-frame clones only, with some absent. The profile covers 27,000 or so clones, with about 91% appearing a single time and approximately 16% taken by the ten largest. The sample consisted of peripheral blood. The receptors originated from a human donor with active COVID-19. The donor label of this sample is uncertain.

The gene calls are TRBV4-1 and TRBJ2-3; D possibly corresponds to TRBD2 (6 bases). The CDR3 contains 16 residues. Germline values: CDR1 MGHRA, CDR2 YSYEKL. V was trimmed by 4 bases and J by 1 base, leaving 15 bases between them. The CDR3 sequence: CASSPRRWGGTDTQYF. The CDR3 region has the DNA TGCGCCAGCAGCCCCCGGCGGTGGGGGGGCACAGATACGCAGTATTTT.

V and J are TRBV30 and TRBJ2-3, with D tentatively TRBD1 (6 bases). Trimming took 1 base from V and 2 from J, leaving 13 bases between them. Germline V gene lookup returns CDR1 GTSNPN and CDR2 SVGIG (reference sequence). This CDR3 is 15 amino acids long. Here the CDR3 reads CAWSEGGRATDTQYF. In DNA, the CDR3 is TGTGCCTGGAGTGAAGGGGGTCGGGCCACAGATACGCAGTATTTT.

The V and J genes are TRBV3-1 (or the pseudogene TRBV3-2) and TRBJ1-4, with D hard to call. Germline V lookup: CDR1 LGHDT, CDR2 YNNKEL (reference sequence). The V gene lost 3 bases and the J gene lost 5 bases, with 10 bases spanning the gap. The CDR3 consists of 14 residues. In nucleotides, the CDR3 is TGTGCCAGCAGCCAGCCCGGGATGAATGAAAAACTGTTTTTT. Translating it yields CASSQPGMNEKLFF.

The rearrangement links TRBV7-6 to TRBJ2-7; possible D gene TRBD1, 6 bases. CDR3 length: 16 amino acids. The V end lost 1 base, the J end lost 5 bases, and 18 bases lay between the germline ends. Germline values: CDR1 SGHVS, CDR2 FNYEAQ. The CDR3 spells CASSLGSQGPRNEQYF. The CDR3 region has the DNA TGTGCCAGCAGCTTAGGGTCACAGGGCCCGCGGAACGAGCAGTACTTC.

The chain carries TRBV3-1 (or the pseudogene TRBV3-2) and TRBJ2-1; 14 bases match TRBD2. The CDR3 length is 15 residues. CDR1 and CDR2 from the germline V gene are LGHDT and YNNKEL (reference sequence). The V segment lost 4 bases and the J segment 8 bases; nucleotides outside the gene matches: 4. CDR3 in DNA: TGTGCCAGCAGCCTGACTAGCGGGAGGGTCCATGAGCAGTTCTTC. Its protein product is CASSLTSGRVHEQFF.

The genes are TRBV29-1 and TRBJ2-7; perhaps TRBD2 as D (6 bases). The CDR3 loop spans 13 amino acids. CDR1 is SQVTM, CDR2 ANQGSEA, per germline. The V end lost 6 bases, the J end lost 0 bases, and 12 bases lay between the germline ends. The CDR3 bases are TGCAGCGTCGTGGACTATAGCTCCTACGAGCAGTACTTC. It yields the protein CSVVDYSSYEQYF.

The V gene is TRBV7-9, the J gene TRBJ2-7; 8 positions match TRBD2. Trimming took 2 bases from V and 4 from J; bases not matched to a gene: 10. The CDR3 totals 16 residues. Germline V gene sequence: CDR1 SEHNR, CDR2 FQNEAQ (reference sequence). CDR3 nucleotides: TGTGCCAGCAGCTTATTAACTAGCGGACTGGGATACGAGCAGTACTTC. Encoded protein: CASSLLTSGLGYEQYF. Full variable domain (remainder filled in from reference TRBV7-9 and TRBJ2-7): DTGVSQNPRHKITKRGQNVTFRCDPISEHNRLYWYRQTLGQGPEFLTYFQNEAQLEKSRLLSDRFSAERPKGSFSTLEIQRTEQGDSAMYLCASSLLTSGLGYEQYFGPGTRLTVT.

The chain couples TRBV29-1 to TRBJ2-1, with D possibly TRBD1 on 5 matching bases. CDR1 is SQVTM, CDR2 ANQGSEA, per germline. The V end was cut by 3 bases, the J end by 6 bases, with 24 bases between. The CDR3 is made up of 17 amino acids. The CDR3 is CSVDRVNWGVRGNEQFF. CDR3 sequence (DNA): TGCAGCGTTGACCGGGTAAATTGGGGTGTAAGGGGCAATGAGCAGTTCTTC.

This clone appeared a single time. The chain recombines TRBV6-5 with TRBJ1-3; TRBD1 aligns across 8 bases. V was pared by 4 bases and J by 2 bases, with 7 bases of the junction left unmatched. The CDR3 consists of 16 residues. Germline-derived CDR1 and CDR2 are MNHEY and SVGAGI. Here the CDR3 reads CASSSHPTGAGNTIYF. The CDR3 nucleotides read TGTGCCAGCAGTTCCCATCCGACAGGGGCTGGAAACACCATATATTTT.

This clone was recorded once. The chain recombines TRBV7-2 with TRBJ2-5; TRBD2 agrees at 12 bases. Germline lookup yields CDR1 SGHTA and CDR2 FQGNSA. The CDR3 is 19 amino acids. V shed 5 bases, J shed 5 bases, and the junction held 18 bases outside the gene matches. The CDR3 spells CASSLPGLAGNSHRETQYF. The CDR3 nucleotides are TGTGCCAGCAGCCTCCCGGGACTAGCGGGCAACTCCCACCGGGAGACCCAGTACTTC.